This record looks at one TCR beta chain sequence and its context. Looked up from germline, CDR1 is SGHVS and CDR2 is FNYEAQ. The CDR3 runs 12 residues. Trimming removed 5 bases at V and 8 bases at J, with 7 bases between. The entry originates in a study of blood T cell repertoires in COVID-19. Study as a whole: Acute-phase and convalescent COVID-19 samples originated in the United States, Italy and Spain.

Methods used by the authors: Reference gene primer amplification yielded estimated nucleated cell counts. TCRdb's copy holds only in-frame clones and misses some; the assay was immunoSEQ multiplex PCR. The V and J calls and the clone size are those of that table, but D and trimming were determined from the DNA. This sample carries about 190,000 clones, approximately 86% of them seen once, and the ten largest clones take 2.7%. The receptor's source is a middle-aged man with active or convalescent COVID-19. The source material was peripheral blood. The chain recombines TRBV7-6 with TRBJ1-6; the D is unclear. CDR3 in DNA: TGTGCCAGCAGCGAACAAGATTCACCCCTCCACTTT. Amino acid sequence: CASSEQDSPLHF.